The rows below give T cell receptor beta chains drawn from one sample of a study of shared clonotypes between healthy human individuals. TCRdb's table, derived via immunoSEQ multiplex PCR, lists solely in-frame clones and lacks some. The table lists 400,000 to 600,000 clones, roughly 77% of them singletons. Sequenced: PBMCs. Receptors were obtained from a woman aged 40-49 years in good health. Some clones in this sample may be carry-over from other donors' samples. The conserved cysteine and the conserved F or W are not part of the CDR3 here.

V: TRBV18; CDR3: ASSAGTPWQY
V: TRBV30; CDR3: AWSTGTDPYEQY
V: TRBV7-8; CDR3: ASSLVHAATGGGEQY
V: TRBV7-9; CDR3: ASSPTGGGYGYT
V: TRBV5-1; CDR3: ASSPGTSNTGELF
V: TRBV5-1; CDR3: ASSSTGQGDQF
V: TRBV14; CDR3: ASNSAGSFYEQY
V: TRBV7-9; CDR3: ASSLAGGYEQY
V: TRBV5-1; CDR3: ASGTWSEGTDTQY
V: TRBV5-4; CDR3: ASSLITDTQY
V: TRBV5-1; CDR3: ASSLEGQVGGYT
V: TRBV29-1; CDR3: SVEGGRSYNEQF
V: TRBV9; CDR3: ASSAYSGTGYYEQY
V: TRBV5-6; CDR3: ASSLWTGDGSNQPQH
V: TRBV6-4; CDR3: ASSDKDTT
V: TRBV7-9; CDR3: ASSPDRITSLYGYT
V: TRBV5-1; CDR3: ASTTEGGTEAF
V: TRBV4-1; CDR3: ASSKGTGGPYEQY
V: TRBV28; CDR3: ASSLGTGGSLNTEAF
V: TRBV5-1; CDR3: ASSQVGLSVNEQF
V: TRBV5-1; CDR3: ASSLGQYEQY
V: TRBV7-2; CDR3: ASSPSGRVTGELF
V: TRBV6-1; CDR3: ASTGAYEQY
V: TRBV28; CDR3: ASNLGASSSGANVLT
V: TRBV15; CDR3: ATSRDSKRRGYT
V: TRBV4-1; CDR3: ASSQASGAEQF
V: TRBV2; CDR3: ASSAQGNTEAF
V: TRBV10-3; CDR3: ATSFGPSGQDEQF
V: TRBV30; CDR3: AWSVGSGLYT
V: TRBV7-8; CDR3: ASSRGTSGNFQY
V: TRBV30; CDR3: AWSSGSDTGELF
V: TRBV7-8; CDR3: ASSLTTGSGQPQH
V: TRBV28; CDR3: ASSLANAQY
V: TRBV5-1; CDR3: ASSFGGARRATNEKLF
V: TRBV6-1; CDR3: ASRFQGAGNTIY
V: TRBV4-1; CDR3: ASSQESRTANTGELF
V: TRBV28; CDR3: ASSFAQGYT